This T cell receptor (beta chain) derives from a study of shared clonotypes between healthy human individuals. Only a few counts were recorded for this clone. Clones were read by immunoSEQ multiplex PCR, and TCRdb kept only the in-frame ones, dropping some. The sample comprises about 1.4 million clones, 96% of which are singletons, and about 1.2% rests with the top ten. The ends lost 3 bases at V and 8 bases at J; junction bases unmatched: 3. The germline V gene has CDR1 GTSNPN and CDR2 SVGIG (reference sequence). The CDR3 is made up of 12 amino acids. The receptor was isolated from a man between 25 and 39 years old in good health. The sequencing sample was made of naive CD4+ T cells sorted from blood. Subset given: CD45RA+ positively selected. V and J are TRBV30 and TRBJ1-2, with 10 bases matching TRBD1. For the CDR3, the DNA is TGTGCCTGGAGCGGGGACAGGGGAGGCTACACCTTC. Encoded protein: CAWSGDRGGYTF.